These 21 T cell receptor beta chains share one sample of origin, sequenced in a study of early T cells in non-severe SARS-CoV-2 infection. One entry per CDR3 protein results from TCRdb running MiXCR on the 5' RACE reads. The sample consists of 56,000 or so distinct CDR3 sequences, about 10% of them appearing once. Material for sequencing was whole blood. These receptor sequences come from an adult who was a healthcare worker with PCR-confirmed SARS-CoV-2 infection or an uninfected control (not recorded which).

This chain uses TRBV7-9 with TRBJ2-3; D might be TRBD1 (5 bases). V was trimmed by 5 bases and J by 5 bases, leaving 14 bases between them. The germline gives CDR1 SEHNR, CDR2 FQNEAQ (reference sequence). This CDR3 has 14 residues. In DNA form, the CDR3 reads TGTGCCAGCAGCCCCCGTGGGGCAGGAGATACGCAGTATTTT. Translated: CASSPRGAGDTQYF.

This clonotype was recorded many times. The chain links TRBV7-2 to TRBJ1-1, with TRBD1 matching over 10 bases. Germline V gene data show CDR1 as SGHTA and CDR2 as FQGNSA. The CDR3 covers 14 residues. The junction had 8 bases not matched to a gene; V was cut back by 6 bases and J by 7 bases. DNA for the CDR3: TGTGCCAGCAGGTCGACAGGGGGCTTAGGTGAAGCTTTCTTT. It encodes CASRSTGGLGEAFF.

The rearrangement uses TRBV29-1 and TRBJ2-7; 11 bases agree with TRBD2. The J segment lost 4 bases and the V segment lost 5 bases, leaving 1 base of the junction unmatched. CDR1 and CDR2 (germline): SQVTM, ANQGSEA. The CDR3 contains 12 residues. This CDR3 is CSVLAGGYEQYF. Here the CDR3 DNA reads TGCAGCGTTCTAGCGGGAGGTTACGAGCAGTACTTC.

In its sample, this clonotype was seen many times. The chain is built from TRBV3-2 and TRBJ1-6; TRBD1 reflects the table's D call only, with no check against the DNA. TRBV3-2 is annotated as a pseudogene. The CDR3 has 18 amino acids. The CDR3 spells CASSQDRWGRTYNSPLHF. The CDR3 coding sequence is TGTGCCAGCAGCCAAGATAGGTGGGGCCGGACCTATAATTCACCCCTCCACTTT.

In this sample, this clonotype turned up many times. The chain joins TRBV7-2 to TRBJ2-6, with a possible D match to TRBD1 (6 bases). V dropped 2 bases and J dropped 7 bases, with 18 bases sitting between them. The CDR3 is 17 amino acids. Germline V gives CDR1 SGHTA, CDR2 FQGNSA. The CDR3 DNA reads as TGTGCCAGCAGCTTAACCGGGACAAATAACGCCGCCAACGTCCTGACTTTC. Translation: CASSLTGTNNAANVLTF.

This clonotype was counted many times. The V call is TRBV18, the J call TRBJ2-3; TRBD2 matches at 8 bases. This CDR3 contains 16 residues. The germline V gene has CDR1 KGHSH and CDR2 LQKENI. V lost 3 bases and J lost 5; bases outside the gene matches: 10. CDR3 nucleotides: TGTGCCAGCTCACCCGTCGGGGCGGGAGGCGAAGATACGCAGTATTTT. Amino acids: CASSPVGAGGEDTQYF. The variable domain in full, with the rest retrieved from reference TRBV18 and TRBJ2-3, is NAGVMQNPRHLVRRRGQEARLRCSPMKGHSHVYWYRQLPEEGLKFMVYLQKENIIDESGMPKERFSAEFPKEGPSILRIQQVVRGDSAAYFCASSPVGAGGEDTQYFGPGTRLTVL.

This clonotype was observed many times. The chain uses TRBV7-8 and TRBJ2-3; TRBD2 matches at 9 bases. V was clipped by 2 bases and J by 2 bases; unmatched bases: 5. CDR1 and CDR2 (germline): SGHVS, FQNEAQ. This CDR3 is built from 16 residues. The CDR3 here is CASSLRLAGITDTQYF. CDR3 nucleotides: TGTGCCAGCAGCTTACGTCTAGCGGGAATCACAGATACGCAGTATTTT. The full variable domain, rest sourced from reference TRBV7-8 and TRBJ2-3, is GAGVSQSPRYKVAKRGQDVALRCDPISGHVSLFWYQQALGQGPEFLTYFQNEAQLDKSGLPSDRFFAERPEGSVSTLKIQRTQQEDSAVYLCASSLRLAGITDTQYFGPGTRLTVL.

This clonotype appeared a few times. The chain combines TRBV5-1 with TRBJ1-6; TRBD1 matches at 9 bases. J was trimmed by 10 bases and V by 0 bases; bases with no gene match: 5. This CDR3 is 15 amino acids long. In germline, CDR1 is SGHRS, CDR2 YFSETQ. CDR3 bases: TGCGCCAGCAGCTTGGAAGGGGGACAGGGATCACCCCTCCACTTT. It is translated as CASSLEGGQGSPLHF.

This clonotype was counted at least ten times. The rearrangement uses TRBV7-2 and TRBJ2-1; tentatively, D is TRBD1 (5 bases). Germline values: CDR1 SGHTA, CDR2 FQGNSA. The length of the CDR3 is 12 residues. V was trimmed by 0 bases and J by 14 bases, leaving 11 bases between them. In DNA, the CDR3 is TGTGCCAGCAGCTTAGCGTGGGGCTCTGAGTTCTTC. It is translated as CASSLAWGSEFF.

V usage is TRBV5-1 and J usage is TRBJ2-1; tentative D call: TRBD1 (6 bases). CDR3 length equals 15 residues. The V and J ends lost 2 bases and 4 bases respectively, with 13 bases between them. Germline CDR1 reads SGHRS; CDR2 reads YFSETQ. Here the CDR3 DNA reads TGCGCCAGCAGCTTTCTAGCAGGGGAATACAATGAGCAGTTCTTC. It is translated as CASSFLAGEYNEQFF.

This clonotype was counted at least ten times. The chain joins TRBV20-1 to TRBJ1-2; the D is unclear. Trimming shortened V by 5 bases and J by 0 bases, and 7 bases separated the two germline ends. The CDR3 has 12 amino acids. Germline V gene sequence: CDR1 DFQATT, CDR2 SNEGSKA (reference sequence). For the CDR3, the DNA is TGCAGTGCTGCTGGAGCTAACTATGGCTACACCTTC. Its translation: CSAAGANYGYTF.

The J gene is TRBJ2-1, the V gene TRBV4-2; no clear D. The CDR3 spans 14 residues. The V and J ends lost 4 bases and 7 bases respectively, with 14 bases between them. Looked up from germline, CDR1 is LGHNA and CDR2 is YNFKEQ. CDR3 protein: CASSPGRDLNEQFF. DNA for the CDR3: TGTGCCAGCAGCCCTGGACGAGACCTAAATGAGCAGTTCTTC.

By sample share, this clonotype is medium-sized. The chain employs TRBV4-3 and TRBJ2-6; 10 bases map to TRBD1. Germline V gene sequence: CDR1 LGHNA, CDR2 YSLEER. V lost 10 bases, J lost 0 bases, and 9 bases stayed unmatched. There are 17 residues in the CDR3. The CDR3, as DNA: TGCGCCACTGCCTCCGGGACAGGGGTCTCTGGGGCCAACGTCCTGACTTTC. Translating it yields CATASGTGVSGANVLTF.

At least ten counts were recorded for this clonotype. The chain combines TRBV20-1 with TRBJ2-3, with 11 nucleotides matching TRBD2. V gave up 2 bases and J gave up 1 base; unmatched junction bases: 5. CDR1 and CDR2 from the germline V gene are DFQATT and SNEGSKA (reference sequence). The CDR3 totals 16 residues. The CDR3, as DNA: TGCAGTGCTAGACCTCATAGCGGGAGGGGCACAGATACGCAGTATTTT. It encodes CSARPHSGRGTDTQYF.

The chain carries TRBV5-4 and TRBJ2-1; D perhaps matches TRBD2 (6 bases). This CDR3 is built from 15 residues. Trimming pared 4 bases from V and 5 bases from J, leaving 16 bases between. CDR1 is SGHNT and CDR2 is YYREEE in the germline V gene (reference sequence). The CDR3 sequence is CASSLGGTEDNEQFF. The CDR3 region has the DNA TGTGCCAGCAGCCTTGGCGGGACGGAAGACAATGAGCAGTTCTTC.

This clonotype was counted only a few times. The genes are TRBV12-3 or TRBV12-4 and TRBJ2-5; 8 positions agree with TRBD1. V lost 5 bases, J lost 5 bases, and 10 bases stayed unmatched. This CDR3 contains 15 residues. The CDR3 DNA sequence: TGTGCCAGCAGTCGTGGACAGGGTGGATATGAGACCCAGTACTTC. Translated, it gives CASSRGQGGYETQYF.

This clonotype was observed a handful of times. The chain recombines TRBV5-6 with TRBJ2-1; the D is unclear. V was cut by 6 bases and J by 2 bases, with 12 bases left in between. CDR1 and CDR2 (germline): SGHDT, YYEEEE. The CDR3 sequence is 14 residues long. The CDR3 here is CASTSLPPYNEQFF. The DNA for the CDR3 is TGTGCCAGCACGAGCCTTCCCCCCTACAATGAGCAGTTCTTC.

This clonotype was detected only a few times. The rearrangement uses TRBV5-1 and TRBJ1-1; 8 positions agree with TRBD1. V dropped 4 bases and J dropped 1; count of bases not matched to a gene: 9. The CDR3 runs 16 residues. Germline V gene lookup returns CDR1 SGHRS and CDR2 YFSETQ. The CDR3 DNA is TGCGCCAGCAGCGCGACAGGGGTTCCCCCGAACACTGAAGCTTTCTTT. The encoded protein is CASSATGVPPNTEAFF. Full variable domain (remainder filled in from reference TRBV5-1 and TRBJ1-1): KAGVTQTPRYLIKTRGQQVTLSCSPISGHRSVSWYQQTPGQGLQFLFEYFSETQRNKGNFPGRFSGRQFSNSRSEMNVSTLELGDSALYLCASSATGVPPNTEAFFGQGTRLTVV.

The chain employs TRBV2 and TRBJ2-1; 13 nucleotides match TRBD2. The J segment lost 10 bases and the V segment lost 7 bases, leaving 1 base of the junction unmatched. Germline V lookup: CDR1 SNHLY, CDR2 FYNNEI. The CDR3 loop spans 12 amino acids. CDR3 residues: CASKGLAGEQFF. The CDR3 region has the DNA TGTGCCAGCAAGGGACTAGCGGGGGAGCAGTTCTTC.

This clonotype has a count of ten or more. This sequence joins TRBV2 and TRBJ2-7, with 9 bases that match TRBD1. CDR1 and CDR2 from the germline V gene are SNHLY and FYNNEI. The J segment lost 5 bases and the V segment lost 6 bases, leaving 8 bases of the junction unmatched. The CDR3 totals 14 residues. The CDR3 DNA reads TGTGCCAGCAGGACCGGGACAGGGACCCACGAGCAGTACTTC. Translation: CASRTGTGTHEQYF. Full variable domain (remainder filled in from reference TRBV2 and TRBJ2-7): EPEVTQTPSHQVTQMGQEVILRCVPISNHLYFYWYRQILGQKVEFLVSFYNNEISEKSEIFDDQFSVERPDGSNFTLKIRSTKLEDSAMYFCASRTGTGTHEQYFGPGTRLTVT.

Ten or more counts support this clonotype. The gene calls are TRBV7-2 and TRBJ1-5; 9 bases align to TRBD1. There are 16 residues in the CDR3. V gave up 5 bases and J gave up 2 bases; unmatched junction bases: 7. The germline V gene encodes CDR1 SGHTA and CDR2 FQGNSA. CDR3 region: CASSPRTGVGNQPQHF. DNA of the CDR3: TGTGCCAGCAGCCCAAGGACAGGGGTTGGCAATCAGCCCCAGCATTTT. The whole variable domain, filled in from reference TRBV7-2 and TRBJ1-5, reads GAGVSQSPSNKVTEKGKDVELRCDPISGHTALYWYRQSLGQGLEFLIYFQGNSAPDKSGLPSDRFSAERTGGSVSTLTIQRTQQEDSAVYLCASSPRTGVGNQPQHFGDGTRLSIL.